These 2 T cell receptor beta chains were sequenced from one sample in a study of OX40 agonist ivuxolimab in advanced cancers. The table came from immunoSEQ multiplex PCR; TCRdb's copy has only in-frame clones and leaves some out. In the table there are tens of thousands of clones, roughly nine tenths of which are singletons. The source was CD4+ or CD8+ T cells sorted from blood, collected in a trial of the OX40 agonist ivuxolimab. The receptors shown here come from an adult with an advanced solid tumor such as melanoma, head and neck, liver or kidney cancer.

The chain is built from TRBV6-6 and TRBJ2-7, with 12 bases that match TRBD1. The CDR3 is 14 residues long. Germline trimming cut 6 bases from V and 11 bases from J; bases unmatched to any gene: 11. From germline, CDR1 is MNHNY and CDR2 SVGAGI (reference sequence). In nucleotides, the CDR3 is TGTGCCAGCAGAAACCGGGACAGGGGGCGCACGGAGTACTTC. This gives the protein CASRNRDRGRTEYF.

This chain links TRBV18 with TRBJ1-2; D gene unclear. V was trimmed by 6 bases and J by 7 bases, leaving 21 bases between them. Germline V gene sequence: CDR1 KGHSH, CDR2 LQKENI. CDR3 length: 15 amino acids. Here the CDR3 reads CASSQDGGGVVGYTF. CDR3 DNA sequence: TGTGCCAGCTCCCAGGACGGCGGTGGGGTCGTTGGCTACACCTTC. Full variable domain (rest looked up from reference TRBV18 and TRBJ1-2): NAGVMQNPRHLVRRRGQEARLRCSPMKGHSHVYWYRQLPEEGLKFMVYLQKENIIDESGMPKERFSAEFPKEGPSILRIQQVVRGDSAAYFCASSQDGGGVVGYTFGSGTRLTVV.